The clone carrying this TCR beta chain was counted once. A read error is possible here, since a much larger clone lies one base away. The data were taken from a study of blood T cells in healthy people across ages. The CDR3 is 16 amino acids. V dropped 7 bases and J dropped 5; count of bases not matched to a gene: 16. Germline lookup yields CDR1 DFQATT and CDR2 SNEGSKA (reference sequence). Next came a second PCR, run for 7 to 11 cycles, which used a sample-barcoded 5' primer along with a J-beta primer mix. One entry per CDR3 protein results from TCRdb running MiXCR on the 5' RACE reads. Counted here are about 1,600,000 distinct CDR3 sequences, approximately 42% occurring once; the ten biggest clones make up 7.9%.

Sequenced: blood. This chain links TRBV20-1 with TRBJ2-3, with 9 positions matching TRBD2. The sequence derives from a woman between 18 and 30 years old in good health. CDR3 in DNA: TGCAGTGTCGACCCTACTGTAGCGGGAGCGGAAGATACGCAGTATTTT. Its protein is CSVDPTVAGAEDTQYF.